This TCR beta chain stems from a study of T cells expressing NK-cell markers. For the study at large: Beta-chain profiling covered CD3+CD56+NKG2C+, CD3+CD56+NKG2C- and CD3+CD56-NKG2C+ sorted subsets. Seven HCMV-seropositive donors and one seronegative donor made up the eight sequenced donors. Study-wide points: Questions lingered over whether expanded NKG2C+ T cell clones were HCMV-specific.

TCRdb re-called the 5' RACE reads, yielding one record per CDR3 amino acid sequence without DNA. In total, the table holds roughly 170,000 distinct CDR3 sequences. Note on this clonotype: The antigen is unknown.

This CDR3 is 14 amino acids long. Per germline, CDR1 ENHRY and CDR2 SYGVKD. The receptor was isolated from a woman between 18 and 75 years old in good health. The specimen sequenced was blood T cells: a sorted CD56 or NKG2C T cell subset, CD4+ or CD8+ T cells, or bulk PBMC T cells (not recorded which). V gene TRBV10-3 combines with J gene TRBJ2-5. The CDR3 sequence is CAISELELQETQYF.